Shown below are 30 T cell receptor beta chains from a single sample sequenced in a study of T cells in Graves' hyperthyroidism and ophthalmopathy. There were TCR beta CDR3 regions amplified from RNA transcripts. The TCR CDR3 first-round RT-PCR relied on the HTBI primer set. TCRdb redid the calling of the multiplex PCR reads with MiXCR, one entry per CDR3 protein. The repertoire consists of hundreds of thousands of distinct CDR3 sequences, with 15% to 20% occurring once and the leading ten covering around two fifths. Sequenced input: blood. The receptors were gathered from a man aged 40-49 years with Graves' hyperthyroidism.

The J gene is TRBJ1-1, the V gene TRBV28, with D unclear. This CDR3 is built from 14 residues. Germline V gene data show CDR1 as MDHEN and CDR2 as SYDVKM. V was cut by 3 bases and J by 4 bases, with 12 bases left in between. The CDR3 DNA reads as TGTGCCAGCAGTTTCGTTAGGTCCTCCACTGAAGCTTTCTTT. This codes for CASSFVRSSTEAFF.

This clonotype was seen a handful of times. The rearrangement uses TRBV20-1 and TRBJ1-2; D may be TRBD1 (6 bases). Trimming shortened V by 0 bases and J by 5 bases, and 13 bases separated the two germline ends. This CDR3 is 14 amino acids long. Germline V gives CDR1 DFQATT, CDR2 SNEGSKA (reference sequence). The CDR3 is CSAREGRGPYGYTF. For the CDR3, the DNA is TGCAGTGCTAGAGAGGGGCGGGGGCCGTATGGCTACACCTTC.

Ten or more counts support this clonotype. The DNA for the CDR3 is TGTGCCAGCAGCCAAGGTTCGGGCCCAAGGGAAATGGAGACCCAGTACTTC. This codes for CASSQGSGPREMETQYF. The J gene is TRBJ2-5, the V gene TRBV4-2; D not resolved. The CDR3 totals 17 residues. The ends were cut back, 1 base at V and 5 bases at J, with 20 bases in the middle. Germline V gene sequence: CDR1 LGHNA, CDR2 YNFKEQ.

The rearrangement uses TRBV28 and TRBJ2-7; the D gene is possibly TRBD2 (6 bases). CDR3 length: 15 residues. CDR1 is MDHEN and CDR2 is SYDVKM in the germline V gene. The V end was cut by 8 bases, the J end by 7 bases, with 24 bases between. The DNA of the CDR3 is TGTGCCAGCCTCACCCCGGGGGTTGGGGGAGTGGAGCAGTACTTC. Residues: CASLTPGVGGVEQYF.

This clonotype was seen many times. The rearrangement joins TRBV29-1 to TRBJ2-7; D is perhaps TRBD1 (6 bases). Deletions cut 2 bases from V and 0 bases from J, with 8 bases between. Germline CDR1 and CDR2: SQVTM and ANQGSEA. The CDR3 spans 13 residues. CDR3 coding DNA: TGCAGCGTTGAACAGGGGAGCTCCTACGAGCAGTACTTC. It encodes CSVEQGSSYEQYF.

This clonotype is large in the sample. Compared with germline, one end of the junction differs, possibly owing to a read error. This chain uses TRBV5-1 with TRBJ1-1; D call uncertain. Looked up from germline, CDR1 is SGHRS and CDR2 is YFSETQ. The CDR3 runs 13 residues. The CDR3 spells CASSLGINTEAFF. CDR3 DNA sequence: TGTGCCAGCAGCTTAGGAATTAACACTGAAGCTTTCTTT.

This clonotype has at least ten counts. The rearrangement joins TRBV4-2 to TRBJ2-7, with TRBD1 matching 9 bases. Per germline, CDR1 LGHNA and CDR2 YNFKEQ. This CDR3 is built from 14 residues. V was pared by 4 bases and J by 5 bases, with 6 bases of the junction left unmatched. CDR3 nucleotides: TGTGCCAGCAGCCTTACCGGGACAGGGAACGAGCAGTACTTC. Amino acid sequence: CASSLTGTGNEQYF.

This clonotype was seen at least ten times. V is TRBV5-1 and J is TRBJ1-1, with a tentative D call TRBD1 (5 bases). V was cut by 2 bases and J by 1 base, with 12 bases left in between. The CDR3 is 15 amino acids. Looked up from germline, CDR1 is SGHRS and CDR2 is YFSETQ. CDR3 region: CASSLTPTENTEAFF. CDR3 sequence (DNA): TGCGCCAGCAGCTTAACTCCGACAGAGAACACTGAAGCTTTCTTT.

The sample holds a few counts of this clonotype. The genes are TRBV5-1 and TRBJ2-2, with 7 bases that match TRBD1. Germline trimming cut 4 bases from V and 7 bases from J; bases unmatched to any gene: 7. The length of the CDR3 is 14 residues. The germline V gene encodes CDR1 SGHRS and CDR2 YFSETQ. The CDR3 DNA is TGCGCCAGCAGCCTCCGACAGGGCAGCGGGGAGCTGTTTTTT. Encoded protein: CASSLRQGSGELFF.

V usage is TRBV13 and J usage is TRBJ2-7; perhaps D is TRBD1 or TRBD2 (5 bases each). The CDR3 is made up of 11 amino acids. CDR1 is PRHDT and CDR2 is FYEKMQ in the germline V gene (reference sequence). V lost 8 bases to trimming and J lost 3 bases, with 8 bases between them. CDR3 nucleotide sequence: TGTGCCAGCGGGGACGACTACGAGCAGTACTTC. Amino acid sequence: CASGDDYEQYF.

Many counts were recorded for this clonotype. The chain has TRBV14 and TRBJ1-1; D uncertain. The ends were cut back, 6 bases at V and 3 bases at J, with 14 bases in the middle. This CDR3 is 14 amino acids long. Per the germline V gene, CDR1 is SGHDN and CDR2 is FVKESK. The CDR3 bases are TGTGCCAGCAGTCAATCGAATGGGTACACTGAAGCTTTCTTT. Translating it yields CASSQSNGYTEAFF. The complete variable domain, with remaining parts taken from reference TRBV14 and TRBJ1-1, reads EAGVTQFPSHSVIEKGQTVTLRCDPISGHDNLYWYRRVMGKEIKFLLHFVKESKQDESGMPNNRFLAERTGGTYSTLKVQPAELEDSGVYFCASSQSNGYTEAFFGQGTRLTVV.

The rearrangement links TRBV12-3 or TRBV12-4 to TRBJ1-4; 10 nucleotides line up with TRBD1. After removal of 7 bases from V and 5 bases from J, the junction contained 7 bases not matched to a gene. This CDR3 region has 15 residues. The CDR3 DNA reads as TGTGCCAGCAAAAAGACGACAGGGGGCAATGAAAAACTGTTTTTT. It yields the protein CASKKTTGGNEKLFF.

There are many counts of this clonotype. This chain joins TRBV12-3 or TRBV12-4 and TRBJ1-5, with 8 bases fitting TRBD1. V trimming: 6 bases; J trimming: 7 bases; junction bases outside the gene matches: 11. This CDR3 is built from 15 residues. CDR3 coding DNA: TGTGCCAGCAGGCGGGACAGGACTGGAATCCAGCCCCAGCATTTT. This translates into CASRRDRTGIQPQHF.

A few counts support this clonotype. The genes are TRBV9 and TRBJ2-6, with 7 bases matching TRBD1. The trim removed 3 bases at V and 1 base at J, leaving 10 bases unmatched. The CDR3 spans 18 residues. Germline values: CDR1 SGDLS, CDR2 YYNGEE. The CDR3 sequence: CASSAEFGTVSGANVLTF. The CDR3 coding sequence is TGTGCCAGCAGCGCGGAGTTCGGGACAGTTTCTGGGGCCAACGTCCTGACTTTC.

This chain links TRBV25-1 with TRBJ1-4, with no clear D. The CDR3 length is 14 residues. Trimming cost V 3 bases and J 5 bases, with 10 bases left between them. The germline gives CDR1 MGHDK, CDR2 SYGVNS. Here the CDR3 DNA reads TGTGCCAGCAGTGACCCCTCCAAGAATGAAAAACTGTTTTTT. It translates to CASSDPSKNEKLFF.

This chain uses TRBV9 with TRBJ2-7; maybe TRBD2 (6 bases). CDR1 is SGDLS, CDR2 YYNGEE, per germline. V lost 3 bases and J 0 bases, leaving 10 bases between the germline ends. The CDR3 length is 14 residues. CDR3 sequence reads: CASSAGGNSYEQYF. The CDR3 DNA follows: TGTGCCAGCAGCGCCGGGGGAAACTCCTACGAGCAGTACTTC.

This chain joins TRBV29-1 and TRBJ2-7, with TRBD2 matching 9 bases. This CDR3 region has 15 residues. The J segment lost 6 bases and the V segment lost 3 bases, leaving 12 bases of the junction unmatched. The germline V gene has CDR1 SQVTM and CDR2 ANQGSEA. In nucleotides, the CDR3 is TGCAGCGTTGAGGGGGTAGCAGCGGGAGGCTCCGAGCAGTACTTC. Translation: CSVEGVAAGGSEQYF.

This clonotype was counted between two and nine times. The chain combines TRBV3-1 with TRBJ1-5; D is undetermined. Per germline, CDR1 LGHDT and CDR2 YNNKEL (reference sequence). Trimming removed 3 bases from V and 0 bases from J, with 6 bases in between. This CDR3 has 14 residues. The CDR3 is CASSQTSSNQPQHF. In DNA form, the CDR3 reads TGTGCCAGCAGCCAGACAAGTAGCAATCAGCCCCAGCATTTT. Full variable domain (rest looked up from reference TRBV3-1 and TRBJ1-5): DTAVSQTPKYLVTQMGNDKSIKCEQNLGHDTMYWYKQDSKKFLKIMFSYNNKELIINETVPNRFSPKSPDKAHLNLHINSLELGDSAVYFCASSQTSSNQPQHFGDGTRLSIL.

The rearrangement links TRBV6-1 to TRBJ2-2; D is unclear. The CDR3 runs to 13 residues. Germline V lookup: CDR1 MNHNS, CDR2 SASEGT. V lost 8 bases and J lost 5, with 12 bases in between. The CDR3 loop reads CASGRAKTGELFF. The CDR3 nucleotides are TGTGCCAGCGGCCGGGCAAAGACCGGGGAGCTGTTTTTT.

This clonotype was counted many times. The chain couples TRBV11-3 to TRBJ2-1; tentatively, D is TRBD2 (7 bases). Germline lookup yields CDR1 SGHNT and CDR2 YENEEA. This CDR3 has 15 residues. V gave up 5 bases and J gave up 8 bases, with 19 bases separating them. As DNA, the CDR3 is TGTGCCAGCAGCAGCGGCGGGGGCCCTACGCATGAGCAGTTCTTC. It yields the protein CASSSGGGPTHEQFF.

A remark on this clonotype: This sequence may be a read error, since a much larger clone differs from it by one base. The CDR3 loop is CSASRASSYNEQLF. The CDR3 bases are TGCAGTGCTAGCAGGGCGTCCTCCTACAATGAGCAGCTCTTC. The chain uses TRBV20-1 and TRBJ2-1, with D possibly TRBD1 on 5 matching bases. Germline V gene lookup returns CDR1 DFQATT and CDR2 SNEGSKA (reference sequence). The CDR3 is 14 amino acids.

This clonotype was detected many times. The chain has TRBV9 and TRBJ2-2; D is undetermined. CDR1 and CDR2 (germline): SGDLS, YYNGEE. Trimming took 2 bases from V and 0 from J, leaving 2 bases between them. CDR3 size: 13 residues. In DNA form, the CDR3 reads TGTGCCAGCAGCGTTACGAACACCGGGGAGCTGTTTTTT. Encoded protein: CASSVTNTGELFF. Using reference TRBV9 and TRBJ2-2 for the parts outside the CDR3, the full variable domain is DSGVTQTPKHLITATGQRVTLRCSPRSGDLSVYWYQQSLDQGLQFLIQYYNGEERAKGNILERFSAQQFPDLHSELNLSSLELGDSALYFCASSVTNTGELFFGEGSRLTVL.

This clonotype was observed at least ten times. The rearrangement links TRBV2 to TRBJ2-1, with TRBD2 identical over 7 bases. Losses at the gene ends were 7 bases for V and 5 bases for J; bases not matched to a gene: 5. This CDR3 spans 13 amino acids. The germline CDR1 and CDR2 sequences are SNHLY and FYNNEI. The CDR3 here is CASKRDHDNEQFF. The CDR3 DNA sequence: TGTGCCAGCAAGCGGGACCACGACAATGAGCAGTTCTTC.

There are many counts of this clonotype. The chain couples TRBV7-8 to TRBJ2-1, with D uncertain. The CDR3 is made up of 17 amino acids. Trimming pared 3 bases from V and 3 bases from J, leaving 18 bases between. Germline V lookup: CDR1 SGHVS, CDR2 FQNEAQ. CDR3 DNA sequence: TGTGCCAGCAGCTTGTTGACAAACGGCCTCATCTACAATGAGCAGTTCTTC. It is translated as CASSLLTNGLIYNEQFF.

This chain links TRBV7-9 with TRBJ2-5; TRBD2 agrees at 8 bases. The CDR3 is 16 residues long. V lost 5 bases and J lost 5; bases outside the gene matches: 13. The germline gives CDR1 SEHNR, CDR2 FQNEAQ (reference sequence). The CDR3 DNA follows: TGTGCCAGCAGCCAAGGAGTGGGCGGGAGGACGGAGACCCAGTACTTC. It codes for CASSQGVGGRTETQYF. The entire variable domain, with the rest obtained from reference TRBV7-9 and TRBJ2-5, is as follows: DTGVSQNPRHKITKRGQNVTFRCDPISEHNRLYWYRQTLGQGPEFLTYFQNEAQLEKSRLLSDRFSAERPKGSFSTLEIQRTEQGDSAMYLCASSQGVGGRTETQYFGPGTRLLVL.

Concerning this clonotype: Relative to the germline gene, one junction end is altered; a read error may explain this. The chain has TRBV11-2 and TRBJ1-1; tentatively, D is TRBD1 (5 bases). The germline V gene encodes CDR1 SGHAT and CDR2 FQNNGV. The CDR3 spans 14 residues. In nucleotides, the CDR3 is TGTGCCAGCAGCTTAAGGGTTTGGGGGACTGAAGCTCTCTTT. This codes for CASSLRVWGTEALF.

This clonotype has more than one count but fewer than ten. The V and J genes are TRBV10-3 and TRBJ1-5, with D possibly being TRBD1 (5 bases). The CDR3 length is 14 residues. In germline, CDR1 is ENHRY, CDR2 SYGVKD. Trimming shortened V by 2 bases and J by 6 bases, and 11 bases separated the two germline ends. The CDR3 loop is CAISEQGASQPQHF. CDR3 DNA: TGTGCCATCAGTGAGCAGGGAGCGAGTCAGCCCCAGCATTTT.

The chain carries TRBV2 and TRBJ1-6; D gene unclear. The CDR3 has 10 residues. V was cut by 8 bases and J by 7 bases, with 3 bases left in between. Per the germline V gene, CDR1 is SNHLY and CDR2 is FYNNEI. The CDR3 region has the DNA TGTGCCAGCGGGAATTCACCCCTCCACTTT. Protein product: CASGNSPLHF.

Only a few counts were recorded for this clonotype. This CDR3 reads CASSRVLAGGSTDTQYF. The DNA of the CDR3 is TGTGCCAGCAGCCGAGTCCTAGCGGGGGGCAGCACAGATACGCAGTATTTT. J is TRBJ2-3 and V is TRBV14; the match to TRBD2 covers 11 bases. With V trimmed by 4 bases and J by 0 bases, 6 bases remained unmatched. This CDR3 comprises 17 residues. Per the germline V gene, CDR1 is SGHDN and CDR2 is FVKESK.

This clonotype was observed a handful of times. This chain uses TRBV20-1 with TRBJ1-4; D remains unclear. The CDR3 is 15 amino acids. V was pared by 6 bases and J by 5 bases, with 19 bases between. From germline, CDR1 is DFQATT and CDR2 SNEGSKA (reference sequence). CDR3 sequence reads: CSAPPPGLGNEKLFF. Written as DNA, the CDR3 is TGCAGTGCCCCTCCCCCGGGTTTAGGGAATGAAAAACTGTTTTTT.